The 9 T cell receptor beta chains given below trace back to one sample, sequenced in a study of T cell repertoires in cytomegalovirus infection. TCRdb independently ran MiXCR on the reads; one entry per CDR3 protein. The table records approximately 150,000 distinct CDR3 sequences, more than 15% of them present only once. Material: CD8+ T cells from PBMCs. These receptors were collected from a human donor in good health (CMV status not recorded). Some clones in this sample may be carry-over from other donors' samples.

The chain joins TRBV11-2 to TRBJ2-2; 8 nucleotides line up with TRBD1. V trimming: 3 bases; J trimming: 7 bases; junction bases outside the gene matches: 7. The length of the CDR3 is 15 residues. CDR1 and CDR2 from the germline V gene are SGHAT and FQNNGV. The CDR3 region is CASSLTGQVVGELFF. In nucleotides, the CDR3 is TGTGCCAGCAGCTTGACGGGACAGGTCGTCGGGGAGCTGTTTTTT.

The rearrangement joins TRBV2 to TRBJ2-1; TRBD2 is a possible D gene (6 bases). There are 15 residues in the CDR3. V lost 1 base to trimming and J lost 2 bases, with 9 bases between them. CDR1 is SNHLY and CDR2 is FYNNEI in the germline V gene. The CDR3 sequence is CASSEGAGPYNEQFF. In DNA form, the CDR3 reads TGTGCCAGCAGTGAAGGGGCGGGACCCTACAATGAGCAGTTCTTC.

The chain carries TRBV7-8 and TRBJ2-2; D perhaps matches TRBD2 (5 bases). Trimming left V 1 base short and J 4 bases short, with 13 bases between. The CDR3 has 16 amino acids. Germline lookup yields CDR1 SGHVS and CDR2 FQNEAQ. The CDR3 DNA reads TGTGCCAGCAGCTTAGAAAAAGATGAGGGCACCGGGGAGCTGTTTTTT. This encodes CASSLEKDEGTGELFF.

The chain combines TRBV15 with TRBJ2-2; the D is unclear. V was cut by 1 base and J by 0 bases, with 9 bases left in between. Per germline, CDR1 LNHNV and CDR2 YYDKDF (reference sequence). This CDR3 comprises 16 residues. CDR3 residues: CATSRVASANTGELFF. In DNA, the CDR3 is TGTGCCACCAGCAGAGTTGCCAGTGCGAACACCGGGGAGCTGTTTTTT.

This chain uses TRBV7-2 with TRBJ2-1; TRBD2 matches 13 bases. V was pared by 7 bases and J by 8 bases, with 8 bases of the junction left unmatched. CDR1 and CDR2 (germline): SGHTA, FQGNSA. This CDR3 is built from 15 residues. The CDR3 DNA reads as TGTGCCAGCAACCAACTAGCGGGAGGGCCAGATGAGCAGTTCTTC. This encodes CASNQLAGGPDEQFF.

This clonotype was seen many times. The rearrangement uses TRBV7-9 and TRBJ2-7; TRBD1 matches at 9 bases. Germline CDR1 SEHNR, CDR2 FQNEAQ (reference sequence). Germline trimming cut 3 bases from V and 2 bases from J; bases unmatched to any gene: 8. The CDR3 is 16 residues long. The DNA of the CDR3 is TGTGCCAGCAGCTTTGCTCCGGGACAGGGTCCCTACGAGCAGTACTTC. It translates to CASSFAPGQGPYEQYF.

The chain uses TRBV3-1 and TRBJ2-7, with D maybe TRBD1 (6 bases). Trimming took off 1 base at V and 3 bases at J, with 10 bases between the two ends. The CDR3 consists of 14 residues. Germline lookup yields CDR1 LGHDT and CDR2 YNNKEL (reference sequence). The CDR3 region is CASSQAGTYYEQYF. As DNA, the CDR3 is TGTGCCAGCAGCCAAGCCGGGACATACTACGAGCAGTACTTC.

This clonotype was observed many times. The chain carries TRBV7-2 and TRBJ2-5; 7 bases line up with TRBD2. The CDR3 contains 15 residues. Germline CDR1 and CDR2: SGHTA and FQGNSA. Unmatched junction bases numbered 7, after V lost 5 bases and J lost 1 base. CDR3 region: CASSPSWGGQETQYF. The CDR3 DNA sequence: TGTGCCAGCAGCCCTAGCTGGGGGGGCCAAGAGACCCAGTACTTC. Variable domain in full (rest from reference TRBV7-2 and TRBJ2-5): GAGVSQSPSNKVTEKGKDVELRCDPISGHTALYWYRQSLGQGLEFLIYFQGNSAPDKSGLPSDRFSAERTGGSVSTLTIQRTQQEDSAVYLCASSPSWGGQETQYFGPGTRLLVL.

This clonotype came up a few times. One junction end disagrees with the germline gene, perhaps due to a read error. The V and J genes are TRBV6-2 or TRBV6-3 and TRBJ2-1; the D is unclear. In germline, CDR1 is MNHEY, CDR2 SVGEGT. This CDR3 has 11 amino acids. The CDR3 here is CASIYLNEQFF. The CDR3 bases are TGTGCCAGCATTTACCTCAATGAGCAGTTCTTC.